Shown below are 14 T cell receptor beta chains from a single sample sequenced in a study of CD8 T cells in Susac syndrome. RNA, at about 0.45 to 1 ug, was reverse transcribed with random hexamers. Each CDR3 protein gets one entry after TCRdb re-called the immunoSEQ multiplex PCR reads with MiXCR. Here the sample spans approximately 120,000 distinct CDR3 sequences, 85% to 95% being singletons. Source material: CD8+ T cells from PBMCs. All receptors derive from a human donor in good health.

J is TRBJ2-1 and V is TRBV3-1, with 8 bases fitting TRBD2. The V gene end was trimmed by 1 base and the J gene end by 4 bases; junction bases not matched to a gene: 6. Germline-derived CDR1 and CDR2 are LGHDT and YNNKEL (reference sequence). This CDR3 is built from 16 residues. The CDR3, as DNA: TGTGCCAGCAGCCAAGCAGGAGCGGGGGCTTACAATGAGCAGTTCTTC. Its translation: CASSQAGAGAYNEQFF.

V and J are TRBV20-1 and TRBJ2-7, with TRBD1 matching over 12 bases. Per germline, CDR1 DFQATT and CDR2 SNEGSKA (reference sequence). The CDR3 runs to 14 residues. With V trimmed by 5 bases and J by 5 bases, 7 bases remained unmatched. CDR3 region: CSARDRGRLDEQYF. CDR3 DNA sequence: TGCAGTGCTCGGGACAGGGGGCGCCTGGACGAGCAGTACTTC.

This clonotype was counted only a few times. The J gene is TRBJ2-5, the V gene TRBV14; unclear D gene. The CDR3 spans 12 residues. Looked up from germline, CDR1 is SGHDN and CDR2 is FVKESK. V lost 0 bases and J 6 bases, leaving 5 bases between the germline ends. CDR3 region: CASSQDRKTQYF. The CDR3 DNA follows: TGTGCCAGCAGCCAAGATCGAAAGACCCAGTACTTC.

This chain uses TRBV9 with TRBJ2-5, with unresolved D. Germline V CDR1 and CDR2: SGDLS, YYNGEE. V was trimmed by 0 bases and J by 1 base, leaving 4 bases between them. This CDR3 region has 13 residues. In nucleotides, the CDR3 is TGTGCCAGCAGCGTAGGAGGCCAAGAGACCCAGTACTTC. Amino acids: CASSVGGQETQYF.

CDR3 loop: CASSLRGRGRTDTQYF. CDR3 coding DNA: TGTGCCAGCAGCTTAAGAGGGAGAGGACGGACAGATACGCAGTATTTT. The chain recombines TRBV7-3 with TRBJ2-3; D might be TRBD2 (5 bases). The CDR3 length is 16 residues. Trimming pared 1 base from V and 3 bases from J, leaving 14 bases between. Germline CDR1 SGHTA, CDR2 FQGTGA.

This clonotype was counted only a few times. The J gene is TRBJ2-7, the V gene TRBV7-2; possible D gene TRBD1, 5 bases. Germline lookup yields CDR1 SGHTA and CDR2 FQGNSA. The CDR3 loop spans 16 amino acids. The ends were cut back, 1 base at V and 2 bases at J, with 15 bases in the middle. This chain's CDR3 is CASSLGPQGITYEQYF. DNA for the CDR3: TGTGCCAGCAGCTTAGGACCCCAGGGAATCACCTACGAGCAGTACTTC.

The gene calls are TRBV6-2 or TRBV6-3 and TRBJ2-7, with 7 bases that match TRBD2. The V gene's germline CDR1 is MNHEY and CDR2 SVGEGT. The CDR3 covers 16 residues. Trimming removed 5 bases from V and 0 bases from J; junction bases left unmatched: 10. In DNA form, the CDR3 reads TGTGCCAGCAGTCGCACGGAGCGGGGCGTCTCCTACGAGCAGTACTTC. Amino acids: CASSRTERGVSYEQYF.

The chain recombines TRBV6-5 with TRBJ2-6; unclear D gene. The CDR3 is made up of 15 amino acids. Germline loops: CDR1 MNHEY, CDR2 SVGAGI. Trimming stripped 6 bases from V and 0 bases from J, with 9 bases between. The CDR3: CASRKSTSGANVLTF. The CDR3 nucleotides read TGTGCCAGCAGGAAGTCCACCTCTGGGGCCAACGTCCTGACTTTC.

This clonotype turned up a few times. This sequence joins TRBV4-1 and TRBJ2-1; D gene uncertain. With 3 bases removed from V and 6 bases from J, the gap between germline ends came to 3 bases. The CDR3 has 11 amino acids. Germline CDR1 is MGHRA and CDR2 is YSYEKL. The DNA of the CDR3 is TGCGCCAGCAGCCAGTCCAATGAGCAGTTCTTC. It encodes CASSQSNEQFF.

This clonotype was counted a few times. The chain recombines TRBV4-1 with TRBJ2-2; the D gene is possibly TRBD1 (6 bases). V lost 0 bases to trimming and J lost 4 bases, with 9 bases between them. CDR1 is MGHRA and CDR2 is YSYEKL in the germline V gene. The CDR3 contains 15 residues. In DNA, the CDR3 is TGCGCCAGCAGCCAAGAGACAGGCCTCACCGGGGAGCTGTTTTTT. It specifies CASSQETGLTGELFF.

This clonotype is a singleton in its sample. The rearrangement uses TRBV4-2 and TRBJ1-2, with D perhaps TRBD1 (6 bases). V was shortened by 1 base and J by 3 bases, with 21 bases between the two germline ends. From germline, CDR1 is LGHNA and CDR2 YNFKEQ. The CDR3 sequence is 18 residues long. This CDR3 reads CASSQGGARAPSYYGYTF. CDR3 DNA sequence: TGTGCCAGCAGCCAAGGGGGGGCCAGGGCCCCGTCCTACTATGGCTACACCTTC.

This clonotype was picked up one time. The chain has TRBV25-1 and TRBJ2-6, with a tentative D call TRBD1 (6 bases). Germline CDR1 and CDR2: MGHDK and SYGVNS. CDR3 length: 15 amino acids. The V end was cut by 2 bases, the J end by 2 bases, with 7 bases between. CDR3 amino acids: CASSEEGAGANVLTF. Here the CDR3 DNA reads TGTGCCAGCAGTGAAGAGGGGGCTGGGGCCAACGTCCTGACTTTC.

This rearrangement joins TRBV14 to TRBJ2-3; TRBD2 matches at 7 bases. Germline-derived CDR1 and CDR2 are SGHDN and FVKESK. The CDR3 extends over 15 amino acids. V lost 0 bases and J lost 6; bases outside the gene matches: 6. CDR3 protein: CASSQDWGGSDTQYF. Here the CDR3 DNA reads TGTGCCAGCAGCCAAGATTGGGGGGGAAGTGATACGCAGTATTTT.

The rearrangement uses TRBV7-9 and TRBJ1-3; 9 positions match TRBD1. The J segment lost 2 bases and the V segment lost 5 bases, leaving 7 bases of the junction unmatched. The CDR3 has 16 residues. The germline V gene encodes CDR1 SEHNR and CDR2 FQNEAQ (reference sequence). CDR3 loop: CASSRYRGQAGNTIYF. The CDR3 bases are TGTGCCAGCAGCCGCTACAGGGGGCAGGCTGGAAACACCATATATTTT.